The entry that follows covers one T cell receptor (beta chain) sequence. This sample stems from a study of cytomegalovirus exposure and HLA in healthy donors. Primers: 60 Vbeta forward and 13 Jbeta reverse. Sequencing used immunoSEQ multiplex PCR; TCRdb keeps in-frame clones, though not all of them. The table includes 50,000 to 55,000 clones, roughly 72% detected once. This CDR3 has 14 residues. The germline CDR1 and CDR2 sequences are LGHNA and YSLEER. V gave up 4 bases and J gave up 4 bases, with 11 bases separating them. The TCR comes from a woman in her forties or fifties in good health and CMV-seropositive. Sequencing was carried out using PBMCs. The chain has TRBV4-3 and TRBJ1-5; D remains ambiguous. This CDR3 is CASSPSLLNQPQHF. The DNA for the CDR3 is TGCGCCAGCAGCCCCTCTCTTTTAAATCAGCCCCAGCATTTT.